The source of this T cell receptor beta chain is a study of T-cell memory formation after mild COVID-19 (TCRdb year 2021). Study-wide context: TCR sequence clusters from the two donors were found to be largely donor specific. T-cell clones expanding and contracting after mild COVID-19 in two donors were tracked by longitudinal TCRalpha and TCRbeta repertoire sequencing. Two young, previously healthy adult volunteers, one female and one male, were included in the cohort.

TCRdb records Illumina NovaSeq 6000 as the sequencer. TCRalpha and TCRbeta cDNA libraries were constructed by 5'RACE with constant-segment primers, with sample barcodes and unique molecular identifiers being introduced. RNA was extracted from every sample with Trizol reagent. The libraries were amplified in two PCR steps, and the second step added a second sample barcode and Illumina TruSeq adapters. Sequencing of libraries was performed on an Illumina NovaSeq with 2 x 150 bp paired-end reads. On the authors' methods: With migec v1.2.7, reads were demultiplexed and then collapsed into UMI-guided consensus sequences. Using mixcr v2.1.11, the UMI consensuses were aligned to TRA and TRB V and J templates and assembled into clonotypes. Expanded or contracted clonotypes were those called significant by both edgeR and NoisET, with noise models trained on biological replicates. For edgeR calls, a false discovery rate-adjusted p below 0.01 and a log2 fold-change threshold of 1 were applied. As an exploratory analysis of dynamics, max-normalized trajectories of the 1000 most abundant clonotypes were examined with PCA combined with hierarchical clustering. Separately sequenced CD4+ and CD8+ repertoires were used to assign the CD4 or CD8 phenotype of responding clones. TCRdb applied fastp at Q25 and MiXCR to the public reads, then kept only in-frame beta chains. Each record represents a unique CDR3 protein, reported with the most common genes and DNA among its rows. The V and J calls, along with clone size, are taken from TCRdb and not from the paper's own processing. The sample table shows 200,000 to 250,000 distinct CDR3 sequences, and 7.5% to 10% are seen once. 3.5% to 4% of the sample is held by the ten biggest clonotypes.

CDR1 ENHRY and CDR2 SYGVKD are derived from the germline V gene. Inclusive of the bounding cysteine and phenylalanine, the CDR3 is 14 residues long. Only the CDR3 portion is preserved as DNA: 42 bases, with reading frame beginning at the first base. Trimming costs V 10 bases and J 3 bases, and their ends lie 18 bases apart. To note about this clonotype: Its binding antigen is unknown. No much larger clonotype is one base removed from it; base qualities were not supplied.

Ficoll-Paque density gradient centrifugation was used to isolate PBMCs. The full study reports these points: Whether the second-wave clones peaking on day 37 were SARS-CoV-2 specific was not confirmed. Some responding clones were detected in pre-infection memory, which suggested that pre-existing cross-reactive memory T cells had joined the SARS-CoV-2 response. Balanced CD4/CD8 phenotypes were observed for clones contracting from day 15 to 85, whereas a bias towards CD4+ was observed for a second wave of clones expanding from day 15 to 37. Contracting CD4+ clones appeared mostly in the CM and EM memory subsets, whereas CD8+ clones were enriched in EMRA. Only a couple of mild cases were covered by the study, and larger cohorts that include severe cases with pre-infection samples were considered necessary.

Recombination linked TRBV10-3 to TRBJ2-5; the D gene is possibly TRBD1, with 6 bases matching. This TCR was recovered from a man aged 18 to 29 who had mild COVID-19 (a few samples of this study predate the infection). The sample titles of this study are shuffled in the database, so cell type and time point are left out; the donor was told from shared clones. The sample taken for sequencing was PBMCs or a T cell subset sorted from them (not recorded which). The encoded CDR3 is CATQATGSEETQYF. The sequenced DNA is TGTGCCACCCAAGCAACAGGGTCGGAAGAGACCCAGTACTTC.